Each of the 28 T cell receptor beta chains below was sequenced from the same sample in a study of shared T cell receptors in the human thymus. Assay: immunoSEQ multiplex PCR; the TCRdb copy retains only in-frame clones and omits some. The table lists hundreds of thousands of clones, approximately 87% of them singletons, with over 0.008% in the top ten. Another study also made use of these data, one on human thymus T cells.

Sequences were obtained from thymocytes. These receptors all stem from a boy younger than two with a congenital heart defect.

This clone was seen just once. V usage is TRBV14 and J usage is TRBJ2-5, with TRBD2 identical over 9 bases. Germline values: CDR1 SGHDN, CDR2 FVKESK. Trimming removed 1 base from V and 5 bases from J; junction bases left unmatched: 5. The CDR3 length is 15 residues. As DNA, the CDR3 is TGTGCCAGCAGCCAAGGCGGGAGGGCCTTCGAGACCCAGTACTTC. Translating gives CASSQGGRAFETQYF. Together with reference TRBV14 and TRBJ2-5, the CDR3 gives the full variable domain: EAGVTQFPSHSVIEKGQTVTLRCDPISGHDNLYWYRRVMGKEIKFLLHFVKESKQDESGMPNNRFLAERTGGTYSTLKVQPAELEDSGVYFCASSQGGRAFETQYFGPGTRLLVL.

This clone was seen a few times. The gene calls are TRBV4-3 and TRBJ2-1; tentatively, D is TRBD2 (5 bases). The V end was cut by 4 bases, the J end by 7 bases, with 26 bases between. The germline CDR1 and CDR2 sequences are LGHNA and YSLEER. The CDR3 contains 18 residues. The CDR3 loop is CASSLSQQTPGDRNEQFF. In DNA form, the CDR3 reads TGCGCCAGCAGCCTCTCTCAGCAGACTCCCGGGGATAGGAATGAGCAGTTCTTC.

V and J are TRBV6-5 and TRBJ2-7; 9 nucleotides line up with TRBD1. Germline V gene sequence: CDR1 MNHEY, CDR2 SVGAGI. There are 15 residues in the CDR3. Unmatched junction bases numbered 7, after V lost 2 bases and J lost 5 bases. In DNA form, the CDR3 reads TGTGCCAGCAGTTACGACCGGACAGGGGTCCACGAGCAGTACTTC. Encoded protein: CASSYDRTGVHEQYF.

This clone was seen a single time. The V gene is TRBV4-2, the J gene TRBJ1-5, with 10 positions matching TRBD1. This CDR3 comprises 17 residues. V gave up 1 base and J gave up 7 bases; unmatched junction bases: 10. In germline, CDR1 is LGHNA, CDR2 YNFKEQ. The CDR3 bases are TGTGCCAGCAGCCAAGGGCGAACCGGGACAGGGGACCAGCCCCAGCATTTT. Its translation: CASSQGRTGTGDQPQHF.

V and J are TRBV6-5 and TRBJ2-2; no definite D call. The germline V gene encodes CDR1 MNHEY and CDR2 SVGAGI. CDR3 size: 16 residues. V lost 2 bases, J lost 0 bases, and 10 bases lay in between. CDR3 sequence: CASSYITRPNTGELFF. CDR3 coding DNA: TGTGCCAGCAGTTACATAACGAGGCCGAACACCGGGGAGCTGTTTTTT.

The J gene is TRBJ2-7, the V gene TRBV28; TRBD1 matches 7 bases. Germline V gene lookup returns CDR1 MDHEN and CDR2 SYDVKM. V was clipped by 2 bases and J by 3 bases; unmatched bases: 10. The CDR3 sequence is 16 residues long. CDR3 in DNA: TGTGCCAGCAGTTTACCCAGGGACAGTACGATCTACGAGCAGTACTTC. As protein: CASSLPRDSTIYEQYF.

The genes are TRBV7-2 and TRBJ2-7; D is perhaps TRBD2 (6 bases). Germline-derived CDR1 and CDR2 are SGHTA and FQGNSA. The ends were cut back, 6 bases at V and 0 bases at J, with 24 bases in the middle. The CDR3 spans 18 residues. The CDR3 region has the DNA TGTGCCAGCAGACCGGTGCCGGGAGATCCCTCAAGCTCCTACGAGCAGTACTTC. Translated: CASRPVPGDPSSSYEQYF.

The V call is TRBV6-5, the J call TRBJ2-1; TRBD2 is a possible D gene (6 bases). Trimming removed 4 bases from V and 10 bases from J, with 14 bases in between. In germline, CDR1 is MNHEY, CDR2 SVGAGI. This CDR3 has 13 amino acids. This CDR3 is CASSWDLGGEQFF. The CDR3, as DNA: TGTGCCAGCAGTTGGGACCTCGGAGGGGAGCAGTTCTTC.

This clone was observed a single time. J is TRBJ1-1 and V is TRBV5-1, with D perhaps TRBD1 (6 bases). V gave up 4 bases and J gave up 0 bases, with 16 bases separating them. This CDR3 is built from 16 residues. Germline lookup yields CDR1 SGHRS and CDR2 YFSETQ. CDR3 nucleotides: TGCGCCAGCAGCCTAGGCCCAGGGGTCCTGAACACTGAAGCTTTCTTT. This sequence encodes CASSLGPGVLNTEAFF.

The V and J genes are TRBV7-2 and TRBJ2-6; 7 bases line up with TRBD2. V trimming: 5 bases; J trimming: 0 bases; junction bases outside the gene matches: 13. The V gene's germline CDR1 is SGHTA and CDR2 FQGNSA. The CDR3 covers 19 residues. The CDR3 spells CASSLFGGRVPSGANVLTF. In nucleotides, the CDR3 is TGTGCCAGCAGCCTCTTTGGGGGGAGGGTCCCCTCTGGGGCCAACGTCCTGACTTTC.

This sequence joins TRBV27 and TRBJ2-7; possible D gene TRBD2, 6 bases. Looked up from germline, CDR1 is MNHEY and CDR2 is SMNVEV (reference sequence). Trimming removed 0 bases from V and 2 bases from J, with 14 bases in between. CDR3 length: 16 residues. The CDR3 DNA follows: TGTGCCAGCAGTTTATCCCGACGGGAGAAAACCTACGAGCAGTACTTC. Protein product: CASSLSRREKTYEQYF.

This chain uses TRBV27 with TRBJ2-7; 7 bases fit TRBD2. Trimming at V came to 0 bases and at J to 6 bases, leaving 11 bases not matched to a gene. Germline CDR1 is MNHEY and CDR2 is SMNVEV (reference sequence). The CDR3 runs to 16 residues. CDR3 sequence reads: CASSLSGGRGSGEQYF. The CDR3 bases are TGTGCCAGCAGTTTATCGGGCGGGAGAGGCTCGGGCGAGCAGTACTTC.

The CDR3 spells CSYGSGKAGNEQFF. CDR3 nucleotides: TGCAGCTATGGTAGCGGGAAGGCGGGCAATGAGCAGTTCTTC. This chain uses TRBV29-1 with TRBJ2-1; 8 bases are shared with TRBD2. This CDR3 is built from 14 residues. Germline CDR1 is SQVTM and CDR2 is ANQGSEA. The V and J ends lost 8 bases and 6 bases, in that order; junction bases with no gene match: 12.

The chain links TRBV23-1 to TRBJ1-2; TRBD1 might be the D (5 bases). TRBV23-1 is recorded as an ORF, its role being uncertain. Trimming took 3 bases from V and 1 from J, leaving 12 bases between them. The CDR3 runs 15 residues. CDR3: CASSHRQSVNYGYTF. For the CDR3, the DNA is TGCGCCAGCAGTCATCGACAGTCCGTTAACTATGGCTACACCTTC.

The chain carries TRBV11-3 and TRBJ1-2; 8 bases agree with TRBD1. Looked up from germline, CDR1 is SGHNT and CDR2 is YENEEA. Germline trimming cut 7 bases from V and 8 bases from J; bases unmatched to any gene: 15. This CDR3 has 15 amino acids. CDR3 DNA sequence: TGTGCCAGCACCGACGGGGACTCGACAGGGGACGGCTACACCTTC. Its translation is CASTDGDSTGDGYTF.

The chain employs TRBV29-1 and TRBJ2-7, with 9 bases that match TRBD2. The CDR3 spans 15 residues. The J segment lost 1 base and the V segment lost 6 bases, leaving 10 bases of the junction unmatched. The germline V gene has CDR1 SQVTM and CDR2 ANQGSEA. The CDR3 loop is CSVSGISGRSYEQYF. In DNA, the CDR3 is TGCAGCGTCTCAGGGATTAGCGGGAGATCCTACGAGCAGTACTTC.

The chain joins TRBV7-2 to TRBJ1-4; possibly TRBD1 for D (6 bases). CDR1 and CDR2 from the germline V gene are SGHTA and FQGNSA. This CDR3 is built from 16 residues. V shed 5 bases and J shed 3 bases, with 16 bases lying between them. Here the CDR3 reads CASSPLSGQPNEKLFF. CDR3 DNA sequence: TGTGCCAGCAGCCCACTAAGCGGACAGCCTAATGAAAAACTGTTTTTT.

The genes are TRBV27 and TRBJ2-7; D is undetermined. Germline CDR1 reads MNHEY; CDR2 reads SMNVEV (reference sequence). V dropped 6 bases and J dropped 7 bases, with 13 bases sitting between them. This CDR3 has 12 residues. The CDR3 is CASRSAAREQYF. The CDR3 DNA follows: TGTGCCAGCAGGTCGGCGGCTAGAGAGCAGTACTTC.

The CDR3: CAISGRDRGQKFGEQYF. The DNA of the CDR3 is TGTGCCATCAGTGGCCGGGACAGGGGGCAAAAGTTTGGCGAGCAGTACTTC. The rearrangement joins TRBV10-3 to TRBJ2-7; TRBD1 matches 12 bases. CDR3 length: 17 residues. Germline CDR1 is ENHRY and CDR2 is SYGVKD. V shed 4 bases, J shed 6 bases, and the junction held 13 bases outside the gene matches.

This clone was seen more than once but under ten times. The chain combines TRBV7-3 with TRBJ1-4, with TRBD1 as a possible D gene (5 bases). The germline V gene has CDR1 SGHTA and CDR2 FQGTGA. V shed 4 bases and J shed 4 bases, with 13 bases lying between them. The CDR3 contains 15 residues. The CDR3 reads CASSSKTAFNEKLFF. As DNA, the CDR3 is TGTGCCAGCAGCTCGAAGACAGCCTTTAATGAAAAACTGTTTTTT. The full variable domain, in which reference TRBV7-3 and TRBJ1-4 provide the parts outside the CDR3, is GAGVSQTPSNKVTEKGKYVELRCDPISGHTALYWYRQSLGQGPEFLIYFQGTGAADDSGLPNDRFFAVRPEGSVSTLKIQRTERGDSAVYLCASSSKTAFNEKLFFGSGTQLSVL.

This clone was seen once. The CDR3: CASRGPGTGLSGANVLTF. The CDR3 coding sequence is TGTGCCAGCAGGGGCCCCGGGACAGGGCTATCTGGGGCCAACGTCCTGACTTTC. The genes are TRBV27 and TRBJ2-6; 9 bases map to TRBD1. The CDR3 spans 18 residues. Unmatched junction bases numbered 10, after V lost 6 bases and J lost 1 base. Germline assignment: CDR1 MNHEY and CDR2 SMNVEV (reference sequence).

V gene TRBV4-1 combines with J gene TRBJ2-2; 7 nucleotides match TRBD2. The junction had 8 bases not matched to a gene; V was cut back by 0 bases and J by 4 bases. Germline V gene lookup returns CDR1 MGHRA and CDR2 YSYEKL. This CDR3 spans 17 amino acids. The CDR3 loop is CASSQDSGGRGTGELFF. CDR3 coding DNA: TGCGCCAGCAGCCAAGATTCAGGCGGGAGAGGCACCGGGGAGCTGTTTTTT.

The table lists this clone with a few counts. Here the CDR3 DNA reads TGCGCCACCCAACCGGGACAGGAGACCTACGAGCAGTACTTC. Amino acid sequence: CATQPGQETYEQYF. The V and J genes are TRBV10-1 and TRBJ2-7, with TRBD1 identical over 8 bases. The CDR3 runs to 14 residues. J lost 2 bases, V lost 10 bases, and 10 bases had no gene match. Germline V gene sequence: CDR1 WNHNN, CDR2 SYGVQD (reference sequence).

The chain employs TRBV27 and TRBJ1-2; 8 positions match TRBD1. The CDR3 runs 15 residues. Germline loops: CDR1 MNHEY, CDR2 SMNVEV (reference sequence). The V gene end was trimmed by 4 bases and the J gene end by 2 bases; junction bases not matched to a gene: 6. The CDR3 protein is CASSYRTGLNYGYTF. The CDR3 DNA follows: TGTGCCAGCAGTTACCGGACAGGGCTGAACTATGGCTACACCTTC.

The chain couples TRBV11-3 to TRBJ2-1, with D maybe TRBD2 (5 bases). The CDR3 runs 15 residues. Trimming took off 0 bases at V and 4 bases at J, with 10 bases between the two ends. Germline V gene lookup returns CDR1 SGHNT and CDR2 YENEEA. This CDR3 reads CASSLDQEGYNEQFF. The CDR3 region has the DNA TGTGCCAGCAGCTTAGATCAAGAGGGATACAATGAGCAGTTCTTC.

The chain couples TRBV6-5 to TRBJ2-2; 7 positions agree with TRBD1. This CDR3 is 16 amino acids long. The trim removed 4 bases at V and 2 bases at J, leaving 7 bases unmatched. The germline gives CDR1 MNHEY, CDR2 SVGAGI. DNA for the CDR3: TGTGCCAGCAGTTCCCCGGACAGGTGCAACACCGGGGAGCTGTTTTTT. Its protein is CASSSPDRCNTGELFF.

This chain connects TRBV6-1 to TRBJ1-1; the D is unclear. Trimming took 8 bases from V and 1 from J, leaving 8 bases between them. The germline gives CDR1 MNHNS, CDR2 SASEGT. The CDR3 sequence is 12 residues long. The CDR3 DNA follows: TGTGCCAGCCCGCGGTCGAACACTGAAGCTTTCTTT. Its protein product is CASPRSNTEAFF.

The V gene is TRBV7-2, the J gene TRBJ2-1; 7 bases match TRBD2. After removal of 2 bases from V and 4 bases from J, the junction contained 8 bases not matched to a gene. Germline V gene lookup returns CDR1 SGHTA and CDR2 FQGNSA. This CDR3 has 16 amino acids. Written as DNA, the CDR3 is TGTGCCAGCAGCTTATGGCGGGAGAGGACGTACAATGAGCAGTTCTTC. This translates into CASSLWRERTYNEQFF.